This is a list of T cell receptor beta chains from one sample in a study of identifying expanded T cells in peripheral blood. Profiled with immunoSEQ multiplex PCR; TCRdb holds only in-frame clones, not every one. The sample contains roughly 78,000 clones, roughly 90% of which appear only once. The sequencing input was blood. The receptors were gathered from a person between 18 and 75 years old in good health. The CDR3 runs from the conserved cysteine through the conserved F or W. Fields, in order: V gene, J gene, clone size, D gene, CDR3 protein, CDR3 DNA. A D gene is named only where the DNA matches it firmly. Clone size appears in some rows only: once, few, many, or a class for an expanded clone.

V: TRBV7-3; J: TRBJ2-5; size: NA; D: TRBD1; CDR3: CASSLRGQVWETQYF; DNA: TGTGCCAGCAGCTTACGCGGACAGGTTTGGGAGACCCAGTACTTC
V: TRBV7-2; J: TRBJ2-5; size: NA; D: TRBD2; CDR3: CASTGTSGGKGTQYF; DNA: TGTGCCAGCACCGGGACTAGCGGGGGGAAGGGGACCCAGTACTTC
V: TRBV11-1; J: TRBJ2-7; size: NA; D: NA; CDR3: CASSTTSYEQYF; DNA: TGTGCCAGCAGCACTACCTCCTACGAGCAGTACTTC
V: TRBV5-6; J: TRBJ1-2; size: NA; D: TRBD1; CDR3: CASSGQGAYYGYTF; DNA: TGTGCCAGCAGTGGACAGGGGGCTTACTATGGCTACACCTTC
V: TRBV29-1; J: TRBJ1-1; size: once; D: NA; CDR3: CSVEEESGRDTEAFF; DNA: TGCAGCGTTGAAGAGGAGTCAGGGAGGGACACTGAAGCTTTCTTT
V: TRBV28; J: TRBJ1-1; size: NA; D: NA; CDR3: CASSRRWGLRPTTEAFF; DNA: TGTGCCAGCAGCCGACGGTGGGGATTAAGACCGACCACTGAAGCTTTCTTT
V: TRBV4-2; J: TRBJ2-5; size: NA; D: NA; CDR3: CASSQDWPPPQETQYF; DNA: TGTGCCAGCAGCCAAGACTGGCCACCACCCCAAGAGACCCAGTACTTC
V: TRBV11-2; J: TRBJ2-3; size: NA; D: NA; CDR3: CASSLSGGEDTQYF; DNA: TGTGCCAGCAGCTTATCCGGGGGAGAAGATACGCAGTATTTT
V: TRBV7-2; J: TRBJ1-2; size: NA; D: NA; CDR3: CASSFRLTGTGDGYTF; DNA: TGTGCCAGCAGCTTCAGATTAACAGGAACTGGAGATGGCTACACCTTC
V: TRBV4-3; J: TRBJ1-3; size: NA; D: NA; CDR3: CASSQSVGTALSGNTIYF; DNA: TGCGCCAGCAGCCAAAGTGTTGGCACCGCTCTCTCTGGAAACACCATATATTTT
V: TRBV2; J: TRBJ2-5; size: NA; D: TRBD2; CDR3: CASSDGLGETQYF; DNA: TGTGCCAGCAGCGACGGACTAGGAGAGACCCAGTACTTC
V: TRBV9; J: TRBJ1-1; size: NA; D: NA; CDR3: CASSVGANTEAFF; DNA: TGTGCCAGCAGCGTAGGGGCGAACACTGAAGCTTTCTTT
V: TRBV6-5; J: TRBJ2-3; size: NA; D: NA; CDR3: CASSYSSQPTDTQYF; DNA: TGTGCCAGCAGTTACTCGAGCCAGCCCACAGATACGCAGTATTTT
V: TRBV6-5; J: TRBJ2-7; size: NA; D: NA; CDR3: CASRSSSYEQYF; DNA: TGTGCCAGCAGATCAAGCTCCTACGAGCAGTACTTC
V: TRBV5-1; J: TRBJ1-6; size: NA; D: NA; CDR3: CASSLEEIASPLHF; DNA: TGCGCCAGCAGCTTGGAGGAGATAGCCTCACCCCTCCACTTT
V: TRBV2; J: TRBJ1-5; size: NA; D: NA; CDR3: CASGAGGGSSNQPQHF; DNA: TGTGCCAGCGGCGCCGGAGGGGGTTCAAGCAATCAGCCCCAGCATTTT
V: TRBV29-1; J: TRBJ2-5; size: NA; D: NA; CDR3: CSGSGGEGASGAQYF; DNA: TGCAGCGGATCGGGAGGTGAGGGGGCCTCTGGGGCCCAGTACTTC
V: TRBV4-3; J: TRBJ1-2; size: NA; D: TRBD1; CDR3: CASSQDPTGWRGYTF; DNA: TGCGCCAGCAGCCAAGACCCGACAGGGTGGAGGGGCTACACCTTC
V: TRBV6-1; J: TRBJ2-3; size: NA; D: TRBD2; CDR3: CASSVQPSGGSTDTQYF; DNA: TGTGCCAGCAGTGTACAACCCTCGGGAGGGTCGACAGATACGCAGTATTTT
V: TRBV27; J: TRBJ1-5; size: NA; D: TRBD1; CDR3: CASSSTGGNQPQHF; DNA: TGTGCCAGCAGTTCCACAGGGGGCAATCAGCCCCAGCATTTT